The text below deals with one T cell receptor beta chain. What it binds is unknown. No fewer than 7 million PBMCs went into each sample. Each sample yielded at least 5 micrograms of PBMC total RNA. This sample is drawn from a study of blood T cells in healthy people across ages. The ends were cut back, 3 bases at V and 6 bases at J, with 15 bases in the middle. The CDR3 spans 14 residues. Notes on the study in general: Significant beta diversity loss was already apparent by age approximately 38, declining roughly linearly. With naive T cell percentage, TCR beta diversity showed a strong correlation.

PCR was performed a second time for about 7 to 12 cycles using a sample-barcoded 5' primer and a J-beta primer mix. In TCRdb, the 5' RACE reads were re-called with MiXCR into one record per CDR3 protein. Altogether around 800,000 distinct CDR3 sequences are present, 62% being singletons, with the ten largest covering 28%. The chain carries TRBV12-3 or TRBV12-4 and TRBJ2-7; possible D gene TRBD2, 5 bases. The specimen was blood. The receptor comes from a man younger than 40 in good health. CDR3 coding DNA: TGTGCCAGCAGTTTTTCGCGGGCCCGGGGCGAGCAGTACTTC. This translates into CASSFSRARGEQYF.